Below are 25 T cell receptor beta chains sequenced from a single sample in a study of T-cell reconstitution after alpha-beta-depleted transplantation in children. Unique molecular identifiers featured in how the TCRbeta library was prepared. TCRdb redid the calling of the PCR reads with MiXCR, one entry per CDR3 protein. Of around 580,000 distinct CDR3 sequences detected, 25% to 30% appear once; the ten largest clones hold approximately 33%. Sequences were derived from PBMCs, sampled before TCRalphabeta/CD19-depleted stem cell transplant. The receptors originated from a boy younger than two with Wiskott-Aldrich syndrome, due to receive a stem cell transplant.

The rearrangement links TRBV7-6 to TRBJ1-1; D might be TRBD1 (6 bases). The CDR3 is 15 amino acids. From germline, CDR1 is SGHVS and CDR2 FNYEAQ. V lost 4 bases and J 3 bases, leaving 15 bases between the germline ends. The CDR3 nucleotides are TGTGCCAGCAGCTCGATACCACCAGGGGACACTGAAGCTTTCTTT. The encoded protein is CASSSIPPGDTEAFF.

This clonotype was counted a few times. DNA of the CDR3: TGCGCCAGCAGCCAGGTGCATGACCGGGCCGGCAACACCATATATTTT. Amino acid sequence: CASSQVHDRAGNTIYF. The chain uses TRBV4-1 and TRBJ1-3; D gene uncertain. V gave up 3 bases and J gave up 7 bases, with 19 bases separating them. The CDR3 is made up of 16 amino acids. Per the germline V gene, CDR1 is MGHRA and CDR2 is YSYEKL.

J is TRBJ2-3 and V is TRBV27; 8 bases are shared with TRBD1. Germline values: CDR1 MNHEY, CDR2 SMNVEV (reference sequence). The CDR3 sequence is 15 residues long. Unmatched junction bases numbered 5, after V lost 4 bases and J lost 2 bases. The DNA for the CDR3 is TGTGCCAGCAGTTCCCGGGACAGGTACACAGATACGCAGTATTTT. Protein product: CASSSRDRYTDTQYF.

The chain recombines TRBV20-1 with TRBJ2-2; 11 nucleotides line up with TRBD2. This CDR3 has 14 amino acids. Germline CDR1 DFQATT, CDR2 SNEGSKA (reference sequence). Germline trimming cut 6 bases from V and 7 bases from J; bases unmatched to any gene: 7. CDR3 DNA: TGCAGTGCCCAAACTAGCGGGAGTAACGGGGAGCTGTTTTTT. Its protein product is CSAQTSGSNGELFF.

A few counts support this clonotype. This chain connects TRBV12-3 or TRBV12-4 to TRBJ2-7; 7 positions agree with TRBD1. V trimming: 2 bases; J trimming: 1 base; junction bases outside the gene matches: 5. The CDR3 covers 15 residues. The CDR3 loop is CASSLFGTESYEQYF. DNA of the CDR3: TGTGCCAGCAGTTTATTTGGGACAGAGTCCTACGAGCAGTACTTC.

CDR3 coding DNA: TGCGCCAGCAGCTGGGGGGACAGGGGGCTCTTGGATCAGCCCCAGCATTTT. It specifies CASSWGDRGLLDQPQHF. The chain uses TRBV5-1 and TRBJ1-5; 12 positions agree with TRBD1. This CDR3 comprises 17 residues. The junction had 9 bases not matched to a gene; V was cut back by 3 bases and J by 5 bases. CDR1 is SGHRS, CDR2 YFSETQ, per germline. The variable domain in full, with the rest retrieved from reference TRBV5-1 and TRBJ1-5, is KAGVTQTPRYLIKTRGQQVTLSCSPISGHRSVSWYQQTPGQGLQFLFEYFSETQRNKGNFPGRFSGRQFSNSRSEMNVSTLELGDSALYLCASSWGDRGLLDQPQHFGDGTRLSIL.

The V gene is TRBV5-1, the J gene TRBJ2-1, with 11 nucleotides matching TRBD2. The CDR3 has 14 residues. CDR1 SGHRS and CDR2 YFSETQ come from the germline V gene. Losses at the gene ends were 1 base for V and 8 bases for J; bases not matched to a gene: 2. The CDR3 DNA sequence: TGCGCCAGCAGCTTGTCTAGCGGGAGGTATGAGCAGTTCTTC. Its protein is CASSLSSGRYEQFF.

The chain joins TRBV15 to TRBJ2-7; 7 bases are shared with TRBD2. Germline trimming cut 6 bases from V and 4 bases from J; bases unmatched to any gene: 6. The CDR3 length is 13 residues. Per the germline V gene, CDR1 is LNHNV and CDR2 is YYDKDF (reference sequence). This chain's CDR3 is CATSAGLQYEQYF. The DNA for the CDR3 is TGTGCCACCAGTGCGGGACTACAATACGAGCAGTACTTC. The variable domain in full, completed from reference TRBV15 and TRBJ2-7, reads DAMVIQNPRYQVTQFGKPVTLSCSQTLNHNVMYWYQQKSSQAPKLLFHYYDKDFNNEADTPDNFQSRRPNTSFCFLDIRSPGLGDTAMYLCATSAGLQYEQYFGPGTRLTVT.

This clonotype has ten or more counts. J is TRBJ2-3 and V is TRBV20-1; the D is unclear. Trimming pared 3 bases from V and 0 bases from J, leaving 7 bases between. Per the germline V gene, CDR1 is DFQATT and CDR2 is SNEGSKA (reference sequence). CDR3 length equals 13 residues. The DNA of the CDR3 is TGCAGTGCTAGCGGCAGTAGCACAGATACGCAGTATTTT. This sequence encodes CSASGSSTDTQYF.

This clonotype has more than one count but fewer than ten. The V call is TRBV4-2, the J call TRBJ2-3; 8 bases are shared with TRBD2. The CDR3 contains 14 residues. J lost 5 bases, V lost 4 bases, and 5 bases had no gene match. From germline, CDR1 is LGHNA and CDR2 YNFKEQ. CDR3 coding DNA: TGTGCCAGCAGCCGAGCGGGAGAGGTAGATACGCAGTATTTT. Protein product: CASSRAGEVDTQYF.

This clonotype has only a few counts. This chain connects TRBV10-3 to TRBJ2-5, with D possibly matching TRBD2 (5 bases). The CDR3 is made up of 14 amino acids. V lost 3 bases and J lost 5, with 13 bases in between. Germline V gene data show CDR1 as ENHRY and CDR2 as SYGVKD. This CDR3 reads CAISDPTSSETQYF. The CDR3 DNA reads TGTGCCATCAGTGACCCTACTAGTAGCGAGACCCAGTACTTC.

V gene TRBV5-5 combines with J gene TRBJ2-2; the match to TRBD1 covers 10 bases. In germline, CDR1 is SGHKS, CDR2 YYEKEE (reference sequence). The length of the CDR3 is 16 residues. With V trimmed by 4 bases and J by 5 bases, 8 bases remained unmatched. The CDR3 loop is CASSAWGTGDTGELFF. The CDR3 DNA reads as TGTGCCAGCAGCGCCTGGGGGACAGGGGATACCGGGGAGCTGTTTTTT.

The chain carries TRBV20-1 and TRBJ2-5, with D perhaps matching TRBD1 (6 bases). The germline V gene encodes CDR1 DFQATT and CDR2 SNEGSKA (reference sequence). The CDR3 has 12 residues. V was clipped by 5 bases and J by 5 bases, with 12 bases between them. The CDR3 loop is CSAPQGPETQYF. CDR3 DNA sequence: TGCAGTGCTCCACAGGGTCCGGAGACCCAGTACTTC.

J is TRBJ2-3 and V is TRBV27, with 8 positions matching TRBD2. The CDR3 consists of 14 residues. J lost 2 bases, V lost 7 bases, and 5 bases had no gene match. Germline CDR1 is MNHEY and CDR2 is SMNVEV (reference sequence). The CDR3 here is CASNGGRSTDTQYF. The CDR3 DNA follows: TGTGCCAGCAATGGCGGGAGGTCCACAGATACGCAGTATTTT.

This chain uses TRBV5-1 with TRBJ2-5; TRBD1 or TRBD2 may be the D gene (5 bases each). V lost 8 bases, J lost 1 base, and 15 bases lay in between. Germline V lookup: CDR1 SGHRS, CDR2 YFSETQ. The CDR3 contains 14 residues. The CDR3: CASNIRGPQETQYF. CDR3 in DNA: TGCGCCAGTAATATCCGGGGCCCCCAAGAGACCCAGTACTTC. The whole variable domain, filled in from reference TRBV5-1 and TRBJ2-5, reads KAGVTQTPRYLIKTRGQQVTLSCSPISGHRSVSWYQQTPGQGLQFLFEYFSETQRNKGNFPGRFSGRQFSNSRSEMNVSTLELGDSALYLCASNIRGPQETQYFGPGTRLLVL.

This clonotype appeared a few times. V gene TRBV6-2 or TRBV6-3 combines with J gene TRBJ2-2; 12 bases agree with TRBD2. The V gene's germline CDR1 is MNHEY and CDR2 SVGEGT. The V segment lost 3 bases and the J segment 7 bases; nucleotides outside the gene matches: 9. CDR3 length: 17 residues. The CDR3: CASSYRTSGIRRGELFF. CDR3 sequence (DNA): TGTGCCAGCAGTTATCGGACTAGCGGGATTCGTCGCGGGGAGCTGTTTTTT.

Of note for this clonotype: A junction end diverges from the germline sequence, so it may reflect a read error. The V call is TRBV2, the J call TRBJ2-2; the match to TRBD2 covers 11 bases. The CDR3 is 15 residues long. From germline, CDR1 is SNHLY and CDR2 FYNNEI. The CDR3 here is CASSPLTSGTGELFF. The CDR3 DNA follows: TGTGCCAGCAGTCCTCTGACTAGCGGGACCGGGGAGCTTTTTTTT.

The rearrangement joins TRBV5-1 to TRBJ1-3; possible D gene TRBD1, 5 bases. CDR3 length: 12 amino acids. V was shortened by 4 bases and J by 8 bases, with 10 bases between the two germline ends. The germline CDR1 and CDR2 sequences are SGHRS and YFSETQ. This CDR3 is CASSQGFDTIYF. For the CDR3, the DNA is TGCGCCAGCAGCCAGGGCTTTGACACCATATATTTT. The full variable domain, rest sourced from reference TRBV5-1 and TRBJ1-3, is KAGVTQTPRYLIKTRGQQVTLSCSPISGHRSVSWYQQTPGQGLQFLFEYFSETQRNKGNFPGRFSGRQFSNSRSEMNVSTLELGDSALYLCASSQGFDTIYFGEGSWLTVV.

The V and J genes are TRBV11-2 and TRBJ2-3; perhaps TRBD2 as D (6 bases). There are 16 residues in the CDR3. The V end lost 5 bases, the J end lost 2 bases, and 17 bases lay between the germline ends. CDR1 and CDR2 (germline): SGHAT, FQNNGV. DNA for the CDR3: TGTGCCAGCAGCCCCTTTGGTGGGAGGACCACAGATACGCAGTATTTT. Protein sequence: CASSPFGGRTTDTQYF.

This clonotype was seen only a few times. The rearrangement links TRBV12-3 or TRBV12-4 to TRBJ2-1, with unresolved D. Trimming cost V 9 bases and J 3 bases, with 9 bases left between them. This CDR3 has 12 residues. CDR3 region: CASSFDYNEQFF. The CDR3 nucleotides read TGTGCCAGTTCCTTTGACTACAATGAGCAGTTCTTC.

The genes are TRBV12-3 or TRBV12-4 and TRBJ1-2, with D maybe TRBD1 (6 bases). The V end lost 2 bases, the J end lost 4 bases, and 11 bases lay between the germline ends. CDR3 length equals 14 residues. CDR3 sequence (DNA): TGTGCCAGCAGTTTAAGGGACATAGGCTATGGCTACACCTTC. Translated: CASSLRDIGYGYTF.

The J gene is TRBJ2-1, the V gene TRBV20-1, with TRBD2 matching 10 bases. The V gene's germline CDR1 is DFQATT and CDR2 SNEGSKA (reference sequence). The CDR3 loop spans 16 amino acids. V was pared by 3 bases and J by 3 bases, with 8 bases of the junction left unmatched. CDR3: CSASTGTSVGYNEQFF. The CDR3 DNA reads TGCAGTGCTAGTACCGGGACTAGCGTCGGCTACAATGAGCAGTTCTTC.

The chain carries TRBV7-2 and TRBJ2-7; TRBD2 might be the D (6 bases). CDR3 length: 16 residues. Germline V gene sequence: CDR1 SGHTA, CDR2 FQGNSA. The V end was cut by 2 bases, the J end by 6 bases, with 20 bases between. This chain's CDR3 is CASSLHRLGGVLEQYF. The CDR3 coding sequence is TGTGCCAGCAGCTTACATCGGTTGGGGGGAGTGCTCGAGCAGTACTTC.

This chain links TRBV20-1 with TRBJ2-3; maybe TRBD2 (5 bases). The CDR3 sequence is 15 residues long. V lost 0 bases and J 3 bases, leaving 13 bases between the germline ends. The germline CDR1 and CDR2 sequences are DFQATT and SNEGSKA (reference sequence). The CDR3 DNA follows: TGCAGTGCTAGAGAGGGAGAAAGCTTTACAGATACGCAGTATTTT. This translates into CSAREGESFTDTQYF.

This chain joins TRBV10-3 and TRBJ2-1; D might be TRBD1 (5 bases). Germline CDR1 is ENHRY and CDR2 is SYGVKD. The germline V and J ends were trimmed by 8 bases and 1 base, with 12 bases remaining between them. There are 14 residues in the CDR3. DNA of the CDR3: TGTGCCATCGGAGCAGGGCCTTCCTACAATGAGCAGTTCTTC. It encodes CAIGAGPSYNEQFF.